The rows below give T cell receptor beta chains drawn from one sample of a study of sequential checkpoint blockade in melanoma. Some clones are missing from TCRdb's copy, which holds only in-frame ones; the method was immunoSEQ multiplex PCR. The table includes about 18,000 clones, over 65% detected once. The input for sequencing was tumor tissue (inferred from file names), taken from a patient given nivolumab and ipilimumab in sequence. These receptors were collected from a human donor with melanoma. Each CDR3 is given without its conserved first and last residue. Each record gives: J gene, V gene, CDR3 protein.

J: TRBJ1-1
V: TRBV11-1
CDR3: ASRSNSQRAEAF

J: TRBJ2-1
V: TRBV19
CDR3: ASNVGDEQF

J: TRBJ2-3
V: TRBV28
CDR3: ASSFASSADTQY

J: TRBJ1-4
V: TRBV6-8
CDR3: ASKTAGTVDEKLF

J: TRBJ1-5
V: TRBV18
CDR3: ASSGGQGKIQPQH

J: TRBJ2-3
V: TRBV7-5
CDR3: ASSLDEREMVTDTQY

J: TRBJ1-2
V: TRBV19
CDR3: ASSPGDLFLYGYT

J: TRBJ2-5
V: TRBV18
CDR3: ASSPPEGTQY

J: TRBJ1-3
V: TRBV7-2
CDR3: ASSLSISGNTIY

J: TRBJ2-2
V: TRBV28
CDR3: ASSLGGRTGELF

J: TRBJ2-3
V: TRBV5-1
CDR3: ASSVTTSGGDTQY

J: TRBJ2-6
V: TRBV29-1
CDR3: SVSRDIDSGANVLT

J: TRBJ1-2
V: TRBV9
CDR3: ASGGQAIYGYT

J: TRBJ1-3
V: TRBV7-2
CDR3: ASSSSSGNTIY

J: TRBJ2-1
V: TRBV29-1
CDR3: SVYDGKSYNEQF

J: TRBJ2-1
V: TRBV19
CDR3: ASSGGSYNEQF

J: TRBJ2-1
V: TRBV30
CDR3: AWSVGVSEQF

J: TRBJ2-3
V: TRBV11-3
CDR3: ASNRDTSTDTQY

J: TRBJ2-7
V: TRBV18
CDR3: ASSPGLARGEQY

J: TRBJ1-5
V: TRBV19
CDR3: ASTPGLSNQPQH

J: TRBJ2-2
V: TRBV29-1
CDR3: SGTTSGKGELF

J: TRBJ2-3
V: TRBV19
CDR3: ASRPSGTGPTDTQY

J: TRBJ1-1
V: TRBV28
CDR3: ASASGATEAF

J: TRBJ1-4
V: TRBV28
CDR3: ASRAGGGEKLF